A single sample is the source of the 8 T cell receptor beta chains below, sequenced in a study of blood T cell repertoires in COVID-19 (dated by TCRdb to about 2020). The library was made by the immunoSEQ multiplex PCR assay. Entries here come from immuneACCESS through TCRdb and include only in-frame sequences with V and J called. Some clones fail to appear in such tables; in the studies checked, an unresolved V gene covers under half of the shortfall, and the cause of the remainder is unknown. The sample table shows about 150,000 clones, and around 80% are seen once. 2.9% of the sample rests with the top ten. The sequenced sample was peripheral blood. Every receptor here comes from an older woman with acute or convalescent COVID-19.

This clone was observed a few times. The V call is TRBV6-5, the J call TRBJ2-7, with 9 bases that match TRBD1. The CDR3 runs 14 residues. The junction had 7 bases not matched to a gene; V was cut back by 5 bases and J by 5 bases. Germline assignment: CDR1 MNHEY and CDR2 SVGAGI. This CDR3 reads CASSRPQGAHEQYF. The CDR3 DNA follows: TGTGCCAGCAGTCGACCACAGGGGGCCCACGAGCAGTACTTC.

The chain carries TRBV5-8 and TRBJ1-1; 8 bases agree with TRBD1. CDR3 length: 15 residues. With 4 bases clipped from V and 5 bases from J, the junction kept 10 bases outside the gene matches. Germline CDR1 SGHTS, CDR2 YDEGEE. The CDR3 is CASSPPGTGYTEAFF. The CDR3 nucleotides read TGTGCCAGCAGCCCCCCCGGGACAGGTTATACTGAAGCTTTCTTT.

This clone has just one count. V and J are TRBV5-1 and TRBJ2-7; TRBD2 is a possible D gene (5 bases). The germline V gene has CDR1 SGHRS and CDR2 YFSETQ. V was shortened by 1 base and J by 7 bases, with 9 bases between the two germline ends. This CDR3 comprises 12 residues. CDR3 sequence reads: CASSLNWREQYF. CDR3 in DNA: TGCGCCAGCAGCTTGAATTGGAGGGAGCAGTACTTC.

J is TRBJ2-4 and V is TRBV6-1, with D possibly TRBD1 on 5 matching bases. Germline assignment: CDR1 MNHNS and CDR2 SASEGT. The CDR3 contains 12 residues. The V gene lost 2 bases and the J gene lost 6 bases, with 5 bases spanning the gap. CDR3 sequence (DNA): TGTGCCAGCAGTGAACAGGGAAACATTCAGTACTTC. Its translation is CASSEQGNIQYF.

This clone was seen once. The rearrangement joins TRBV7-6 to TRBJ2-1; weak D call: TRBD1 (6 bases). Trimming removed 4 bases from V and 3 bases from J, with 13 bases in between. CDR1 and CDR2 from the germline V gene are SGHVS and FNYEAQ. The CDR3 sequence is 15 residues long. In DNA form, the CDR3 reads TGTGCCAGCAGCTCTTTGGGGGCCCTCTACAATGAGCAGTTCTTC. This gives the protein CASSSLGALYNEQFF.

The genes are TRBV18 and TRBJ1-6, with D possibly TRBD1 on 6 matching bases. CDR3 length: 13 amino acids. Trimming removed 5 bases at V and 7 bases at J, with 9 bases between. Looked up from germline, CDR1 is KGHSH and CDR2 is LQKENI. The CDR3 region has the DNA TGTGCCAGCTCAGGCCAGGGGAATTCACCCCTCCACTTT. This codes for CASSGQGNSPLHF.

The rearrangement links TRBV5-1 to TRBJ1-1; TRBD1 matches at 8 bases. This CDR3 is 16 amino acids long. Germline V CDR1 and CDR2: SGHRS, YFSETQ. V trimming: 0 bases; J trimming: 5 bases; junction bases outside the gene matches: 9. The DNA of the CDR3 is TGCGCCAGCAGCTTGGGGATAGCAGGGGGCTTTACTGAAGCTTTCTTT. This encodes CASSLGIAGGFTEAFF.

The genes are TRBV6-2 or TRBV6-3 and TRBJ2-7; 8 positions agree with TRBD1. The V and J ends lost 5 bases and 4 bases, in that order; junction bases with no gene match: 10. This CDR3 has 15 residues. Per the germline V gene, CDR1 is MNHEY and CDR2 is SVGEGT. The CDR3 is CASSHLTGGQYEQYF. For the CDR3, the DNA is TGTGCCAGCAGTCATCTCACAGGGGGTCAGTACGAGCAGTACTTC.